This TCR beta chain stems from a study of T-cell reconstitution after alpha-beta-depleted transplantation in children. General study points: Surviving recipient cells, namely T cells and thymic progenitors, were the source of high day-60 TCRbeta diversity in some patients.

This clonotype was counted at least ten times. Its antigen is as yet unknown. This CDR3 is 14 amino acids long. Germline loops: CDR1 DFQATT, CDR2 SNEGSKA (reference sequence). V dropped 3 bases and J dropped 3 bases, with 12 bases sitting between them. Preparation of the TCRbeta library was carried out with unique molecular identifiers. TCRdb reprocessed the PCR reads via MiXCR and lists one record per CDR3 protein. The sample consists of over 450,000 distinct CDR3 sequences, 8% to 11% of them appearing once. Sequenced material: PBMCs, taken before TCRalphabeta/CD19-depleted stem cell transplant. V usage is TRBV20-1 and J usage is TRBJ1-5; D gene ambiguous. The source of this sequence is a child aged 2 to 10 with inherited bone marrow failure, due to receive a stem cell transplant. DNA for the CDR3: TGCAGTGCTAGTTACTCGGGCTCCAATCAGCCCCAGCATTTT. As protein: CSASYSGSNQPQHF.